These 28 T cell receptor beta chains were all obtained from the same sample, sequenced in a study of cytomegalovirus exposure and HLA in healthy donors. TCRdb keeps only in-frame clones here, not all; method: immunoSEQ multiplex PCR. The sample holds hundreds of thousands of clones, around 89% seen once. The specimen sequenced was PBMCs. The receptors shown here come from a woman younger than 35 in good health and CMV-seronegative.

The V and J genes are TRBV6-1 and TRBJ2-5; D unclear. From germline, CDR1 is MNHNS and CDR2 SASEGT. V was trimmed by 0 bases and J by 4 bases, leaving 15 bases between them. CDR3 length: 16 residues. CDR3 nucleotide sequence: TGTGCCAGCAGTGAAGCGTTTCGCCCGCCCGGAGAGACCCAGTACTTC. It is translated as CASSEAFRPPGETQYF.

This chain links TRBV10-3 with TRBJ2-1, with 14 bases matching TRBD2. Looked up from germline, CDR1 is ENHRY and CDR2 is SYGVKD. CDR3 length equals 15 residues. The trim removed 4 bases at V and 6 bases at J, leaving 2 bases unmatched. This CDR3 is CAISAGTSGSNEQFF. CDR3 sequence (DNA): TGTGCCATCAGTGCCGGGACTAGCGGGAGCAATGAGCAGTTCTTC.

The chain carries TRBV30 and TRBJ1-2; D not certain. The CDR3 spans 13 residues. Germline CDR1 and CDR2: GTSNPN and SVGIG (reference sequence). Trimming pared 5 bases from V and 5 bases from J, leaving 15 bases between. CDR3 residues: CAWGNIIGYGYTF. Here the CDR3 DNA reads TGTGCCTGGGGAAACATCATCGGGTATGGCTACACCTTC.

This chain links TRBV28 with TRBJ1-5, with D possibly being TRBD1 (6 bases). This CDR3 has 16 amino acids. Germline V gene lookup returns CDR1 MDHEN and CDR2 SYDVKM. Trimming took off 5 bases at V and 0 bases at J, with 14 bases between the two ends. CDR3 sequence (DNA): TGTGCCAGCAGTGCCGCAGGACAGCCTAGCAATCAGCCCCAGCATTTT. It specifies CASSAAGQPSNQPQHF.

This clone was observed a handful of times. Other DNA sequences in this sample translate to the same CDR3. The chain's CDR3 is CASSLTGGNQPQHF. The CDR3 coding sequence is TGTGCCAGCAGTTTGACAGGGGGGAATCAGCCCCAGCATTTT. This chain uses TRBV27 with TRBJ1-5; the match to TRBD1 covers 9 bases. The CDR3 sequence is 14 residues long. V shed 3 bases, J shed 4 bases, and the junction held 1 base outside the gene matches. Looked up from germline, CDR1 is MNHEY and CDR2 is SMNVEV (reference sequence).

The CDR3 loop is CASSLERVSYEQYF. CDR3 nucleotide sequence: TGTGCCAGCAGCTTAGAGAGGGTCTCCTACGAGCAGTACTTC. V gene TRBV5-5 combines with J gene TRBJ2-7; tentative D call: TRBD2 (5 bases). Germline loops: CDR1 SGHKS, CDR2 YYEKEE (reference sequence). Trimming shortened V by 2 bases and J by 0 bases, and 9 bases separated the two germline ends. CDR3 size: 14 residues. Together with reference TRBV5-5 and TRBJ2-7, the CDR3 gives the full variable domain: DAGVTQSPTHLIKTRGQQVTLRCSPISGHKSVSWYQQVLGQGPQFIFQYYEKEERGRGNFPDRFSARQFPNYSSELNVNALLLGDSALYLCASSLERVSYEQYFGPGTRLTVT.

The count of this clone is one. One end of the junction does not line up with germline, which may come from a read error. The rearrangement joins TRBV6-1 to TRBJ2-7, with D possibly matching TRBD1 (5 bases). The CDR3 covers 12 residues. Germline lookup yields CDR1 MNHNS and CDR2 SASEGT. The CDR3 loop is CASSETRDFESF. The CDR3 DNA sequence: TGTGCCAGCAGTGAAACCAGGGATTTCGAAAGCTTC.

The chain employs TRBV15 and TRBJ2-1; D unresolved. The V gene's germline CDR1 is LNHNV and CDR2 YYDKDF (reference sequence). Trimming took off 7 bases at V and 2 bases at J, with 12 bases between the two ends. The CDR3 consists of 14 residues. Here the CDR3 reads CATKSSRAYNEQFF. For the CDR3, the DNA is TGTGCCACCAAGTCTAGTCGAGCCTACAATGAGCAGTTCTTC.

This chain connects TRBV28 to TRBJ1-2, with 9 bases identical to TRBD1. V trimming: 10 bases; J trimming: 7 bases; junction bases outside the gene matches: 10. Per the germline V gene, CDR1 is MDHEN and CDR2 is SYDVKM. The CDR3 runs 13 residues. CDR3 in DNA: TGTGCCATATTCCGGGACAGGGTCGTTGGCTACACCTTC. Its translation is CAIFRDRVVGYTF.

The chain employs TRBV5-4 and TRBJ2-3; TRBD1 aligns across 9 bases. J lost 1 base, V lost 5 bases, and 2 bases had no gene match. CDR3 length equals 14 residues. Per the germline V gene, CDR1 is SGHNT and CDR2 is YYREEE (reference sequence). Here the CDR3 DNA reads TGTGCCAGCAGTAGGACAGGGGGCACAGATACGCAGTATTTT. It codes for CASSRTGGTDTQYF.

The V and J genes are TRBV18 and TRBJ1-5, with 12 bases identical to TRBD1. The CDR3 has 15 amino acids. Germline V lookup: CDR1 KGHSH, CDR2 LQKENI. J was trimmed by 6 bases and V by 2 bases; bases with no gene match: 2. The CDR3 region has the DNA TGTGCCAGCTCACCAGGGACAGGGGGCAGTCAGCCCCAGCATTTT. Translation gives CASSPGTGGSQPQHF.

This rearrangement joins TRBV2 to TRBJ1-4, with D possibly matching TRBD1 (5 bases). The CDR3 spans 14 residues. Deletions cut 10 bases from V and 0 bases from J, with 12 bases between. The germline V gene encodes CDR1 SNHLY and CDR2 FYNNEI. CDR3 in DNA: TGTGCCACCCAGGGACTAGCAACTAATGAAAAACTGTTTTTT. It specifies CATQGLATNEKLFF.

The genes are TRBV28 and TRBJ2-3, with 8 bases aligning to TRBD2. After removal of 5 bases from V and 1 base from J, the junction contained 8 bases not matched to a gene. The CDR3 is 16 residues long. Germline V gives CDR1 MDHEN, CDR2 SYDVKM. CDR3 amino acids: CASSPHSGTGTDTQYF. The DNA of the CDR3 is TGTGCCAGCAGTCCCCATAGCGGGACGGGCACAGATACGCAGTATTTT.

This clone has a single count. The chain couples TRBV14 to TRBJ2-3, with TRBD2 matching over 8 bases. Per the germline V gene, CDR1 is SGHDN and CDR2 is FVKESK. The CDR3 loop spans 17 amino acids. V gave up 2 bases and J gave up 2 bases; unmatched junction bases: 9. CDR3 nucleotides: TGTGCCAGCAGCCAACACCTACTAGCGGACTACACAGATACGCAGTATTTT. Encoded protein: CASSQHLLADYTDTQYF.

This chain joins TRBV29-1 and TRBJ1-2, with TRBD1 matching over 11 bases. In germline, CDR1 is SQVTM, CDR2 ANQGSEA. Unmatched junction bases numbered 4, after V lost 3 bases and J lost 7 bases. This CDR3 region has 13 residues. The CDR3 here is CSVEDRGQFGYTF. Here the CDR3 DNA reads TGCAGCGTTGAGGACAGGGGGCAATTTGGCTACACCTTC.

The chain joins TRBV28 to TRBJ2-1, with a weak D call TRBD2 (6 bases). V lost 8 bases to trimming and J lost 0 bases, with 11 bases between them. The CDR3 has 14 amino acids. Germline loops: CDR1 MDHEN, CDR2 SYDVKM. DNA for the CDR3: TGTGCCAGCTCGGAGGGGAGCTCCTACAATGAGCAGTTCTTC. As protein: CASSEGSSYNEQFF. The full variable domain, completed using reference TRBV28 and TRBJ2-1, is DVKVTQSSRYLVKRTGEKVFLECVQDMDHENMFWYRQDPGLGLRLIYFSYDVKMKEKGDIPEGYSVSREKKERFSLILESASTNQTSMYLCASSEGSSYNEQFFGPGTRLTVL.

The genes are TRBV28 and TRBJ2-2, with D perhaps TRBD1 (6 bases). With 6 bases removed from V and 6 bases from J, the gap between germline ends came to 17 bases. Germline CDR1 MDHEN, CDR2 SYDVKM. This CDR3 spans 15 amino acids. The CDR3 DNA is TGTGCCAGCAGATCCACCAGGGGAAAGGCCGGGGAGCTGTTTTTT. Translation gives CASRSTRGKAGELFF.

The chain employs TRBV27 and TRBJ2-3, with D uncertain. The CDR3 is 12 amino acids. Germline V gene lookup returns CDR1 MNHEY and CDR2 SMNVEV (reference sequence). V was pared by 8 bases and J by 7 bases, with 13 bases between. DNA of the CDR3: TGTGCCAGCTCTCCCCGCCCTAATACGCAGTATTTT. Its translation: CASSPRPNTQYF.

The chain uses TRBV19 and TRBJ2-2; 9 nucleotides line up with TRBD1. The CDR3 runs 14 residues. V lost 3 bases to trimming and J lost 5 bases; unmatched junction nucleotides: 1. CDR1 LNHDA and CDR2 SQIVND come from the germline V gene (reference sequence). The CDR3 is CASSIGQGTGELFF. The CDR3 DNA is TGTGCCAGTAGTATCGGACAGGGGACCGGGGAGCTGTTTTTT.

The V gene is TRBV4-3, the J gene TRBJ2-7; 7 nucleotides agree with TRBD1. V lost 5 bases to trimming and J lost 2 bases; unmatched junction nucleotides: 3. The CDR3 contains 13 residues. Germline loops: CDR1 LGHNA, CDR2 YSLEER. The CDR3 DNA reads TGCGCCAGCAGCGTTGACAGGGCCTACGAGCAGTACTTC. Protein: CASSVDRAYEQYF.

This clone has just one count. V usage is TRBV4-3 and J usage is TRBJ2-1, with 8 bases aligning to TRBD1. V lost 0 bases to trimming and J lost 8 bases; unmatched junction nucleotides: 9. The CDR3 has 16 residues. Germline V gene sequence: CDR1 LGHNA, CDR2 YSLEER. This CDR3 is CASSQDPDRAADEQFF. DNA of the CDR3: TGCGCCAGCAGCCAAGATCCGGACAGGGCGGCGGATGAGCAGTTCTTC.

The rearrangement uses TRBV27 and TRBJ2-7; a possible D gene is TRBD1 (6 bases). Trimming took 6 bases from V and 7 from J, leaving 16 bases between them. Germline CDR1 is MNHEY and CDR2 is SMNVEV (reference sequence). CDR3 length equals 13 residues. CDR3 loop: CASSRDIRDEQYF. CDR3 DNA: TGTGCCAGCAGCAGGGACATTCGTGATGAGCAGTACTTC.

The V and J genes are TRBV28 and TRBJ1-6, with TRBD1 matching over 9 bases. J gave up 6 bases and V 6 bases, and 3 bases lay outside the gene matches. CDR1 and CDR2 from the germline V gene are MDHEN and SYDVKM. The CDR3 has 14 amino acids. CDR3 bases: TGTGCCAGCAGATTGGGACAGGGTAATTCACCCCTCCACTTT. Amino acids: CASRLGQGNSPLHF.

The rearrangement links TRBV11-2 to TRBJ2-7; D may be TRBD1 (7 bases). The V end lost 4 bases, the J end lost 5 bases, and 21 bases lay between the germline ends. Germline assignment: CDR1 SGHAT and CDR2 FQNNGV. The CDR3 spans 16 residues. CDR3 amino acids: CASSSWGNRGGDEQYF. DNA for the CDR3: TGTGCCAGCAGCTCCTGGGGGAACAGGGGAGGTGACGAGCAGTACTTC. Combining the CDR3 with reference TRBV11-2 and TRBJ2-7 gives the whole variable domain EAGVAQSPRYKIIEKRQSVAFWCNPISGHATLYWYQQILGQGPKLLIQFQNNGVVDDSQLPKDRFSAERLKGVDSTLKIQPAKLEDSAVYLCASSSWGNRGGDEQYFGPGTRLTVT.

For the CDR3, the DNA is TGTGCCAGCAGTGAGGGGAGGGTAAAACTGTTTTTT. This codes for CASSEGRVKLFF. V is TRBV6-1 and J is TRBJ1-4; D is unresolved. This CDR3 contains 12 residues. The germline V and J ends were trimmed by 3 bases and 10 bases, with 9 bases remaining between them. CDR1 is MNHNS, CDR2 SASEGT, per germline.

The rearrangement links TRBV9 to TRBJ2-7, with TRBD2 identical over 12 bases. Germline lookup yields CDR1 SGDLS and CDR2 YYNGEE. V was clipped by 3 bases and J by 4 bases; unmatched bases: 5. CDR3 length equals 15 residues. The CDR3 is CASSEGLAGLYEQYF. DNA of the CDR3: TGTGCCAGCAGCGAGGGACTAGCGGGCTTATACGAGCAGTACTTC.

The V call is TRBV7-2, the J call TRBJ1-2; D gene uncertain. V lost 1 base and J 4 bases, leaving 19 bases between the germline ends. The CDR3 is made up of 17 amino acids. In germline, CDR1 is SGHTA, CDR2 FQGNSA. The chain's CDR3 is CASSLDIDSGGSYGYTF. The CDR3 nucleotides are TGTGCCAGCAGCTTAGACATTGACTCGGGTGGTAGCTATGGCTACACCTTC.

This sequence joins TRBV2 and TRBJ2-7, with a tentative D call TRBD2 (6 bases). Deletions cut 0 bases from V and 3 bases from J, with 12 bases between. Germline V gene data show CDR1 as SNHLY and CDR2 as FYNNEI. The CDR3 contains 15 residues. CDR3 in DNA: TGTGCCAGCAGTGAAGCGCGGGGAAATATCTACGAGCAGTACTTC. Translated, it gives CASSEARGNIYEQYF.